This TCR beta chain was captured by sequencing in a study of shared clonotypes between healthy human individuals. Researchers divided each subset's genomic DNA evenly across several immunoSEQ plates. TCRdb's copy holds only in-frame clones and misses some; the assay was immunoSEQ multiplex PCR. Here the sample spans hundreds of thousands of clones, roughly 73% being singletons. The authors divided CD4+ cells into CD45RA+ naive and CD45RA-negative memory subsets. On this clone: Its antigen is still unknown.

Overall study results and limits: Naive subsets tended to show greater estimated richness than memory subsets.

Sequencing was done on a sample of memory CD4+ T cells sorted from blood. Subset denoted: CD45RA-negative fraction. This sequence originates from a woman between 25 and 40 years old in good health.

CDR3 in amino acids: CASSQVATGELFF. CDR3 DNA: TGCGCCAGCAGCCAAGTCGCCACCGGGGAGCTGTTTTTT. The chain couples TRBV5-1 to TRBJ2-2; D remains unclear. Per the germline V gene, CDR1 is SGHRS and CDR2 is YFSETQ. CDR3 length: 13 residues. The germline V and J ends were trimmed by 4 bases and 4 bases, with 8 bases remaining between them.